The 5 T cell receptor beta chains given below trace back to one sample, sequenced in a study of human T cells and chemical hapten exposure. Stated time point: pre-sensitization, week 0. Specified treatment: therapeutic diphenylcyclopropenone sensitization with weekly scalp DPC. RNA extraction used unfractionated whole blood as the source of total RNA. TCRdb fed the RACE reads into MiXCR, producing one record per CDR3 protein. Of tens of thousands of distinct CDR3 sequences listed, roughly 12% are singletons. The sequences come from whole blood, collected in connection with sensitization to the hapten diphenylcyclopropenone (DPC). Receptor source: a woman in her forties with alopecia areata. Some clones in this sample may be carry-over from other donors' samples.

This clonotype came up many times. The chain carries TRBV5-6 and TRBJ2-1; perhaps TRBD2 as D (6 bases). V shed 4 bases and J shed 3 bases, with 17 bases lying between them. Per the germline V gene, CDR1 is SGHDT and CDR2 is YYEEEE. The CDR3 covers 16 residues. The CDR3 nucleotides read TGTGCCAGCAGCCTGGCGGGGTCGGCGATCTACAATGAGCAGTTCTTC. Its protein product is CASSLAGSAIYNEQFF.

In its sample, this clonotype was seen many times. The rearrangement links TRBV29-1 to TRBJ1-4; no reliable D call. The CDR3 runs to 13 residues. In germline, CDR1 is SQVTM, CDR2 ANQGSEA. V was trimmed by 7 bases and J by 0 bases, leaving 9 bases between them. CDR3 coding DNA: TGCAGCGCCAGATCCTCAACTAATGAAAAACTGTTTTTT. Translated, it gives CSARSSTNEKLFF.

This chain connects TRBV29-1 to TRBJ1-4; D is uncertain. This CDR3 has 12 amino acids. V lost 4 bases and J 7 bases, leaving 10 bases between the germline ends. Looked up from germline, CDR1 is SQVTM and CDR2 is ANQGSEA. The CDR3 nucleotides are TGCAGCGTTGCAACAGAGGGTGAAAAACTGTTTTTT. This sequence encodes CSVATEGEKLFF.

In its sample, this clonotype was seen once. V usage is TRBV3-1 and J usage is TRBJ2-2; D is uncertain. This CDR3 contains 12 residues. Germline-derived CDR1 and CDR2 are LGHDT and YNNKEL (reference sequence). Trimming took off 6 bases at V and 2 bases at J, with 4 bases between the two ends. CDR3 region: CASSYNTGELFF. The CDR3 DNA sequence: TGTGCCAGCAGTTATAACACCGGGGAGCTGTTTTTT.

The chain uses TRBV6-2 or TRBV6-3 and TRBJ1-1, with 7 bases fitting TRBD1. The germline V gene encodes CDR1 MNHEY and CDR2 SVGEGT. The CDR3 covers 14 residues. The V segment lost 4 bases and the J segment 7 bases; nucleotides outside the gene matches: 9. CDR3 protein: CASSLVQGVVEAFF. The CDR3 DNA follows: TGTGCCAGCAGTTTGGTCCAGGGGGTGGTTGAAGCTTTCTTT.